Below, 10 T cell receptor beta chains from the same sample are listed, as sequenced in a study of graft-versus-host responses after intestinal transplantation. Sequencing was performed with immunoSEQ multiplex PCR; in TCRdb, only in-frame clones are kept and a portion is missing. The sample shows over 85,000 clones, just over 90% of them seen only once. No antigen is known for these receptors. Here the sequenced sample was unstimulated CD8+ T cells sorted from spleen or lymph node cells, taken before intestinal transplant. The receptors come from a human donor who received an intestinal transplant.

This chain joins TRBV7-9 and TRBJ2-7; D not resolved. The CDR3 spans 19 residues. Germline loops: CDR1 SEHNR, CDR2 FQNEAQ (reference sequence). The V and J ends lost 4 bases and 0 bases respectively, with 25 bases between them. The CDR3 DNA is TGTGCCAGCAGCTCCTCTTCCCACCCTATAACAATCCGCTCCTACGAGCAGTACTTC. It codes for CASSSSSHPITIRSYEQYF.

This rearrangement joins TRBV5-1 to TRBJ1-1; D is ambiguous. CDR1 SGHRS and CDR2 YFSETQ come from the germline V gene. The length of the CDR3 is 13 residues. Trimming took off 2 bases at V and 1 base at J, with 6 bases between the two ends. The CDR3 loop reads CASSFFGNTEAFF. CDR3 in DNA: TGCGCCAGCAGCTTTTTCGGGAACACTGAAGCTTTCTTT.

The CDR3 DNA follows: TGCGCCAGCAGCCACGCCCCCAGGGGGTTGGTAGACACCATATATTTT. The encoded protein is CASSHAPRGLVDTIYF. This chain joins TRBV4-1 and TRBJ1-3, with 7 bases matching TRBD1. CDR1 and CDR2 (germline): MGHRA, YSYEKL. This CDR3 comprises 16 residues. V lost 3 bases to trimming and J lost 8 bases; unmatched junction nucleotides: 13.

The V gene is TRBV4-1, the J gene TRBJ1-5; D gene uncertain. Germline lookup yields CDR1 MGHRA and CDR2 YSYEKL. Trimming stripped 0 bases from V and 0 bases from J, with 6 bases between. The CDR3 extends over 15 amino acids. CDR3: CASSQDGVSNQPQHF. CDR3 DNA sequence: TGCGCCAGCAGCCAAGATGGGGTTAGCAATCAGCCCCAGCATTTT.

This chain connects TRBV29-1 to TRBJ2-3; a weak D match, TRBD2 (6 bases). The CDR3 is 14 amino acids. V shed 3 bases and J shed 4 bases, with 14 bases lying between them. Germline V gives CDR1 SQVTM, CDR2 ANQGSEA. CDR3 sequence (DNA): TGCAGCGTTGATTCCGGGAGTAGCGCAGATACGCAGTATTTT. Protein sequence: CSVDSGSSADTQYF.

The V call is TRBV27, the J call TRBJ2-1; D may be TRBD2 (5 bases). The CDR3 is made up of 15 amino acids. The germline V gene has CDR1 MNHEY and CDR2 SMNVEV (reference sequence). The V gene lost 2 bases and the J gene lost 4 bases, with 12 bases spanning the gap. The CDR3 DNA is TGTGCCAGCAGTTTAACAAGCGGCGGATACAATGAGCAGTTCTTC. Protein sequence: CASSLTSGGYNEQFF.

Notes on this clone: The junction departs from germline at one end; a sequencing error may be responsible. This sequence joins TRBV6-1 and TRBJ1-5; D may be TRBD1 (5 bases). This CDR3 region has 19 residues. Per germline, CDR1 MNHNS and CDR2 SASEGT. CDR3 sequence reads: CASGERLRGLFNSNQPQHF. The DNA for the CDR3 is TGTGCCAGCGGTGAGCGGCTGCGGGGACTCTTCAATAGCAATCAGCCCCAGCATTTT.

The J gene is TRBJ2-7, the V gene TRBV29-1; D is unresolved. Trimming took 1 base from V and 4 from J, leaving 8 bases between them. Per the germline V gene, CDR1 is SQVTM and CDR2 is ANQGSEA. The CDR3 is 12 residues long. In nucleotides, the CDR3 is TGCAGCGTTGAAGTCGCGGCGTACGAGCAGTACTTC. Encoded protein: CSVEVAAYEQYF.

In its sample, this clone was seen once. This chain joins TRBV10-1 and TRBJ2-5, with D unresolved. CDR3 size: 12 residues. Germline V lookup: CDR1 WNHNN, CDR2 SYGVQD (reference sequence). Trimming removed 3 bases from V and 5 bases from J, with 7 bases in between. CDR3 bases: TGCGCCAGCAGTGATGGCGCGGAGACCCAGTACTTC. It codes for CASSDGAETQYF.

The V call is TRBV9, the J call TRBJ1-5, with D maybe TRBD1 (6 bases). Trimming stripped 4 bases from V and 6 bases from J, with 14 bases between. Germline CDR1 is SGDLS and CDR2 is YYNGEE. The CDR3 length is 14 residues. DNA for the CDR3: TGTGCCAGCAGCCCCTGGGGGGGCAGTCAGCCCCAGCATTTT. Protein product: CASSPWGGSQPQHF.